The 14 T cell receptor beta chains reported below all come from one sample, sequenced in a study of T cell responses to AZD1222 COVID-19 vaccine. The assay was immunoSEQ multiplex PCR, and TCRdb's table has in-frame clones only and misses some. The sample yields around 140,000 clones, around 90% seen once. Specimen: peripheral blood, collected 28 days after the second dose of the MenACWY control vaccine. The receptor source for this set is an adult who received the MenACWY meningococcal vaccine as a control.

The chain combines TRBV6-5 with TRBJ2-7; the D gene is possibly TRBD1 (5 bases). Germline V gene data show CDR1 as MNHEY and CDR2 as SVGAGI. CDR3 length: 15 residues. V was trimmed by 0 bases and J by 4 bases, leaving 13 bases between them. The CDR3 protein is CASSYSATEPYEQYF. CDR3 DNA sequence: TGTGCCAGCAGTTACTCAGCGACAGAACCGTACGAGCAGTACTTC.

The rearrangement joins TRBV10-2 to TRBJ1-5; TRBD1 is a possible D gene (5 bases). Germline V lookup: CDR1 WSHSY, CDR2 SAAADI. The CDR3 covers 14 residues. Trimming took off 4 bases at V and 2 bases at J, with 9 bases between the two ends. CDR3 bases: TGCGCCAGCAGTGGGGGGGTAGGCAATCAGCCCCAGCATTTT. It yields the protein CASSGGVGNQPQHF.

This chain joins TRBV27 and TRBJ2-5, with 8 bases identical to TRBD1. V lost 5 bases and J lost 5; bases outside the gene matches: 10. Germline CDR1 is MNHEY and CDR2 is SMNVEV (reference sequence). The CDR3 spans 15 residues. The CDR3 region is CASSLRTGYGETQYF. CDR3 sequence (DNA): TGTGCCAGCAGTCTCAGGACAGGGTATGGTGAGACCCAGTACTTC.

V is TRBV6-4 and J is TRBJ1-4; no reliable D call. The CDR3 consists of 12 residues. CDR1 is MRHNA, CDR2 SNTAGT, per germline. V lost 6 bases and J lost 8, with 10 bases in between. The CDR3: CASSRDGEKLFF. The CDR3 DNA reads TGTGCCAGCAGCCGCGACGGCGAAAAACTGTTTTTT.

J is TRBJ2-3 and V is TRBV4-3; 9 nucleotides line up with TRBD2. V was clipped by 1 base and J by 3 bases; unmatched bases: 5. Germline lookup yields CDR1 LGHNA and CDR2 YSLEER. This CDR3 contains 16 residues. CDR3 nucleotide sequence: TGCGCCAGCAGCCAAGTTAGCGGGGGAGTTACAGATACGCAGTATTTT. It is translated as CASSQVSGGVTDTQYF.

The rearrangement joins TRBV18 to TRBJ2-2, with TRBD2 matching 8 bases. The CDR3 consists of 16 residues. V trimming: 10 bases; J trimming: 0 bases; junction bases outside the gene matches: 10. Per the germline V gene, CDR1 is KGHSH and CDR2 is LQKENI. The CDR3: CAILLAEGPNTGELFF. CDR3 nucleotide sequence: TGTGCCATCTTACTAGCGGAGGGTCCGAACACCGGGGAGCTGTTTTTT.

The V call is TRBV10-3, the J call TRBJ1-2; maybe TRBD1 (5 bases). From germline, CDR1 is ENHRY and CDR2 SYGVKD. V lost 7 bases to trimming and J lost 7 bases, with 16 bases between them. The CDR3 has 13 residues. The CDR3 region is CAITPQGGSGYTF. For the CDR3, the DNA is TGTGCCATCACCCCTCAGGGTGGGTCTGGCTACACCTTC.

This clone was detected once. The V and J genes are TRBV4-3 and TRBJ2-2; 10 bases are a match to TRBD2. The junction had 6 bases not matched to a gene; V was cut back by 1 base and J by 1 base. CDR1 and CDR2 from the germline V gene are LGHNA and YSLEER. CDR3 length equals 18 residues. The CDR3 DNA follows: TGCGCCAGCAGCCAAGGAGCTAGCGGGGGAGTGAACACCGGGGAGCTGTTTTTT. It codes for CASSQGASGGVNTGELFF.

This chain joins TRBV2 and TRBJ2-3; D tentatively reads TRBD1 or TRBD2 (7 bases each). The germline V gene has CDR1 SNHLY and CDR2 FYNNEI. The CDR3 consists of 13 residues. V lost 7 bases and J 5 bases, leaving 13 bases between the germline ends. The CDR3 reads CASTGGRVDTQYF. The CDR3 DNA sequence: TGTGCCAGCACAGGGGGGAGGGTAGATACGCAGTATTTT.

The chain joins TRBV25-1 to TRBJ2-1; D is uncertain. The ends were cut back, 3 bases at V and 4 bases at J, with 13 bases in the middle. There are 15 residues in the CDR3. The V gene's germline CDR1 is MGHDK and CDR2 SYGVNS. CDR3: CASSDHQAEYNEQFF. Written as DNA, the CDR3 is TGTGCCAGCAGTGACCATCAGGCGGAGTACAATGAGCAGTTCTTC.

J is TRBJ1-1 and V is TRBV29-1; D not certain. The germline V gene encodes CDR1 SQVTM and CDR2 ANQGSEA. This CDR3 is 11 amino acids long. V was clipped by 7 bases and J by 4 bases, with 10 bases between them. The CDR3 loop reads CSGARGTEAFF. In nucleotides, the CDR3 is TGCAGCGGGGCGCGAGGCACTGAAGCTTTCTTT.

This sequence joins TRBV2 and TRBJ2-5; D remains unclear. Germline V gene data show CDR1 as SNHLY and CDR2 as FYNNEI. The ends were cut back, 3 bases at V and 4 bases at J, with 12 bases in the middle. The CDR3 is made up of 14 amino acids. In nucleotides, the CDR3 is TGTGCCAGCAGTGATCAAAGCATGGGAGAGACCCAGTACTTC. Translated: CASSDQSMGETQYF.

This clone was picked up a small number of times. V usage is TRBV29-1 and J usage is TRBJ1-2; 8 nucleotides line up with TRBD1. In germline, CDR1 is SQVTM, CDR2 ANQGSEA. This CDR3 has 15 amino acids. Trimming removed 4 bases from V and 1 base from J; junction bases left unmatched: 8. The CDR3 loop reads CSVATTGDYNYGYTF. The CDR3 bases are TGCAGCGTTGCGACGACAGGGGACTATAACTATGGCTACACCTTC.

The V and J genes are TRBV6-1 and TRBJ2-7; D may correspond to TRBD1 or TRBD2 (6 bases each). Germline CDR1 reads MNHNS; CDR2 reads SASEGT. The CDR3 totals 14 residues. Trimming stripped 0 bases from V and 4 bases from J, with 10 bases between. The CDR3 loop is CASSEAWRGYEQYF. CDR3 DNA: TGTGCCAGCAGTGAAGCGTGGAGGGGGTACGAGCAGTACTTC.